These T cell receptor beta chains were read from a single sample in a study of T cell responses to AZD1222 COVID-19 vaccine. Assay: immunoSEQ multiplex PCR; the TCRdb copy retains only in-frame clones and omits some. The sample has 160,000 or so clones; just over 90% are singletons. Sequencing used peripheral blood, obtained on day 0 of MenACWY control vaccination. The source is an adult in good health. Each CDR3 is given with its conserved first and last residue. D genes are given only for firm matches. Clone sizes are given selectively: once, few, many, or a class where the clone is expanded.

TRBV5-1,TRBJ2-3,TRBD1,once,TGCGCCAGCAGCCCGGGACAGGGGACAGATACGCAGTATTTT,CASSPGQGTDTQYF
TRBV24-1,TRBJ1-1,-,-,TGTGCCACCAGTGATCCCGGAGCTGAAGCTTTCTTT,CATSDPGAEAFF
TRBV6-5,TRBJ2-3,TRBD2,-,TGTGCCAGCAGTTCCCGGACTAGCGGGAACGCAGATACGCAGTATTTT,CASSSRTSGNADTQYF
TRBV2,TRBJ2-2,-,-,TGTGCCAGCGCGGGGTCTCACACCGGGGAGCTGTTTTTT,CASAGSHTGELFF
TRBV4-1,TRBJ2-4,-,-,TGCGCCAGCAGCCAAGATCCCCCTAGGGGAGCCAAAAACATTCAGTACTTC,CASSQDPPRGAKNIQYF
TRBV4-3,TRBJ1-4,-,-,TGCGCCAGCAGCCCCCGCAGCTCGAGTAATGAAAAACTGTTTTTT,CASSPRSSSNEKLFF
TRBV19,TRBJ1-5,-,-,TGTGCCAGTAGTCCGCCGGGACTGACCAATCAGCCCCAGCATTTT,CASSPPGLTNQPQHF
TRBV7-8,TRBJ2-7,-,-,TGTGCCAGCAGCCCCCAACCCTACGAGCAGTACTTC,CASSPQPYEQYF
TRBV19,TRBJ1-2,-,once,TGTGCCAGTAGTATTACGACGGCTCCTAGGGGCTACACCTTC,CASSITTAPRGYTF
TRBV12-3/TRBV12-4,TRBJ2-7,TRBD2,-,TGTGCCAGCAGGGGGACTAGCTTCGAGCAGTACTTC,CASRGTSFEQYF
TRBV3-1/TRBV3-2,TRBJ1-1,-,-,TGTGCCAGCAGCCAAGTTATGAACACTGAAGCTTTCTTT,CASSQVMNTEAFF
TRBV28,TRBJ1-3,-,-,TGTGCCAGCAGTTTAGGTCCGTTCGGAAACACCATATATTTT,CASSLGPFGNTIYF
TRBV5-1,TRBJ1-2,-,-,TGCGCCAGCACCCCGTCCCCCGGGGTCCCCTATGGCTACACCTTC,CASTPSPGVPYGYTF
TRBV25-1,TRBJ1-5,-,-,TGTGCCAGCAGTGCTAGCGGGACACTACACAATCAGCCCCAGCATTTT,CASSASGTLHNQPQHF
TRBV12-3/TRBV12-4,TRBJ1-2,-,-,TGTGCCAGCAGTTTAACGGGGCCCTATGGCTACACCTTC,CASSLTGPYGYTF
TRBV19,TRBJ1-1,TRBD1,-,TGTGCCAGTAGCGGTACAGGGGCCATTGAAGCTTTCTTT,CASSGTGAIEAFF
TRBV25-1,TRBJ1-3,-,-,TGTGCCAGCAGCAAGGGTCTTGGAAACACCATATATTTT,CASSKGLGNTIYF
TRBV2,TRBJ1-6,-,-,TGTGCCAGCAGTGATGAGGTGTGGAATTCACCCCTCCACTTT,CASSDEVWNSPLHF
TRBV9,TRBJ2-2,-,-,TGTGCCAGCAGCGTAGGGGCAACGAACACCGGGGAGCTGTTTTTT,CASSVGATNTGELFF
TRBV9,TRBJ2-1,-,-,TGTGCCAGCAGCGTAGTGGGTACTGGGGGATACAATGAGCAGTTCTTC,CASSVVGTGGYNEQFF
TRBV6-2/TRBV6-3,TRBJ2-7,-,-,TGTGCCAGCAGTTACGGGGATTGGGTTTCCTACGAGCAGTACTTC,CASSYGDWVSYEQYF
TRBV7-3,TRBJ1-1,TRBD1,-,TGTGCCAGCAGACGGGGACAGGGGAGGGGTGAAGCTTTCTTT,CASRRGQGRGEAFF
TRBV3-1/TRBV3-2,TRBJ2-5,TRBD1,-,TGTGCCAGCAGCCATTCAACAGGGGGGACCCAGTACTTC,CASSHSTGGTQYF
TRBV5-1,TRBJ1-2,-,-,TGCGCGAGCAACCCTGGGACATCGGCCGTTGGCTACACCTTC,CASNPGTSAVGYTF
TRBV3-1/TRBV3-2,TRBJ2-5,-,-,TGTGCCAGCAGCCAAACGGGACAAGAGACCCAGTACTTC,CASSQTGQETQYF
TRBV7-3,TRBJ1-6,TRBD1,-,TGTGCCAGCAGCGGCGGGACAGGGGGGAATTCACCCCTCCACTTT,CASSGGTGGNSPLHF
TRBV3-1/TRBV3-2,TRBJ2-7,-,once,TGTGCCAGCAGCAGAGAGTTAAGCTCCTACGAGCAGTACTTC,CASSRELSSYEQYF
TRBV9,TRBJ2-3,-,-,TGTGCCAGCAGCGGAACAGGCAGAGCGCAGTATTTT,CASSGTGRAQYF
TRBV4-1,TRBJ1-1,-,-,TGCGCCAGCAGCCAAGTGGCCAAGCGGGGCACTGAAGCTTTCTTT,CASSQVAKRGTEAFF
TRBV2,TRBJ2-3,TRBD2,-,TGTGCCAGCAGGGTAGCGGGAGCTGCAGATACGCAGTATTTT,CASRVAGAADTQYF